Included here is one TCR beta chain sequence, with context. The sample is drawn from a study of blood T cells in healthy people across ages. CDR3 length: 17 residues. V lost 4 bases and J lost 2; bases outside the gene matches: 11. Germline CDR1 SGDLS, CDR2 YYNGEE. A second PCR, run for 7 to 11 cycles, used a sample-barcoded 5' primer plus a J-beta primer mix. Using its own MiXCR run on the 5' RACE reads, TCRdb lists one record per CDR3 protein. In the table there are 1.5 million or so distinct CDR3 sequences, about 45% of which are singletons. The chain links TRBV9 to TRBJ2-7, with 11 positions matching TRBD2. Material: blood. This clonotype originated in a woman younger than 35 in good health. CDR3 amino acids: CASSSPKGTSGTYEQYF. The DNA for the CDR3 is TGTGCCAGCAGCTCCCCCAAGGGGACTAGCGGTACCTACGAGCAGTACTTC.